This is a list of T cell receptor beta chains from one sample in a study of somatic mutations in cytotoxic T cells in rheumatoid arthritis. The assay was immunoSEQ multiplex PCR, and TCRdb's table has in-frame clones only and misses some. In the table there are 25,000 to 35,000 clones, roughly 80% of which are singletons. Material: CD8+ T cells sorted from blood. These receptors came from an adult with rheumatoid arthritis. Both conserved end residues are part of each CDR3. Fields, in order: V gene, J gene, clone size, D gene, CDR3 DNA, CDR3 protein. A D gene is named only where the DNA matches it firmly. Part of the rows lack a size; the others show once, few, many or a class for expanded clones.

TRBV7-9	TRBJ2-5	.	.	TGTGCCAGCAGCTGGGACGGAGAGACCCAGTACTTC	CASSWDGETQYF
TRBV5-1	TRBJ2-1	.	TRBD2	TGCGCCAGCAGCTTGAGGGGCGATAGCGGGAGGGCCCCCTACAATGAGCAGTTCTTC	CASSLRGDSGRAPYNEQFF
TRBV29-1	TRBJ2-3	.	.	TGCAGCGCCCAGACGGGGGTGGGGTATGATACGCAGTATTTT	CSAQTGVGYDTQYF
TRBV15	TRBJ1-5	.	.	TGTGCCACCAGCGGCCGGATCCCCATGTATAGCAATCAGCCCCAGCATTTT	CATSGRIPMYSNQPQHF
TRBV6-4	TRBJ2-1	.	TRBD2	TGTGCCAGCAGTCCGGCCGGGACTAGCGGGAGGGCTAATGAGCAGTTCTTC	CASSPAGTSGRANEQFF
TRBV30	TRBJ2-3	.	TRBD2	TGTGCCTGGAGTACGAGCGGGAGCGCCGATACGCAGTATTTT	CAWSTSGSADTQYF
TRBV6-1	TRBJ2-7	once	.	TGTGCCAGCATCACCTACTACGAGCAGTACTTC	CASITYYEQYF
TRBV28	TRBJ2-2	.	.	TGTGCCAGCAGGGGGGAAACCGGGGAGCTGTTTTTT	CASRGETGELFF
TRBV7-9	TRBJ2-2	.	TRBD2	TGTGCCAGCAGCTCTCTCCTACAGCGGGGGGGCACCGGGGAGCTGTTTTTT	CASSSLLQRGGTGELFF
TRBV5-8	TRBJ2-7	.	.	TGTGCCAGCAGCGGAACTAGAAACCCATTCTACGAGCAGTACTTC	CASSGTRNPFYEQYF
TRBV19	TRBJ1-5	.	.	TGTGCCAGTAGTATGCCCCCCTGGTTACAGCCCCAGCATTTT	CASSMPPWLQPQHF
TRBV19	TRBJ2-2	.	.	TGTGCCAGTACCCTATCCAGGGATCGGGGCTACACCGGGGAGCTGTTTTTT	CASTLSRDRGYTGELFF
TRBV5-4	TRBJ1-1	few	.	TGTGCCAGCGCATGGGCGAACACTGAAGCTTTCTTT	CASAWANTEAFF
TRBV6-5	TRBJ1-5	.	.	TGTGCCAGCGGGTGGGACATCTATAGCAATCAGCCCCAGCATTTT	CASGWDIYSNQPQHF
TRBV5-1	TRBJ2-7	.	.	TGCGCCAGCAGAGGGGTAAAGAGCTCCTACGAGCAGTACTTC	CASRGVKSSYEQYF
TRBV5-1	TRBJ1-1	once	.	TGCGCCAGCAGCTCCGGGCCCCTGCCCGGCCAGGGATGGGCTGAAGCTTTCTTT	CASSSGPLPGQGWAEAFF
TRBV5-8	TRBJ1-4	.	.	TGTGCCAGCAGCTCCTCAGGGTTAACTAATGAAAAACTGTTTTTT	CASSSSGLTNEKLFF
TRBV11-2	TRBJ2-7	.	.	TGTGCCAGCAGCTTTCCAGGGACTGTCTCCGAGCAGTACTTC	CASSFPGTVSEQYF
TRBV19	TRBJ1-1	.	.	TGTGCCAGTAGTATCGGTAGGAACACTGAAGCTTTCTTT	CASSIGRNTEAFF
TRBV19	TRBJ1-1	.	TRBD1	TGTGCCAGTAGTATCGGGGGACAGGGGACTGAAGCTTTCTTT	CASSIGGQGTEAFF
TRBV6-4	TRBJ2-1	.	TRBD2	TGTGCCAGCAGTCCCGGGACTAGCGGGGACTACAATGAGCAGTTCTTC	CASSPGTSGDYNEQFF
TRBV19	TRBJ1-2	.	.	TGTGCCAGTAGTATCTCAGTCCGGGACTATGGCTACACCTTC	CASSISVRDYGYTF
TRBV13	TRBJ1-4	.	.	TGTGCCAGCAGCTTACGGACAGAGAATGAAAAACTGTTTTTT	CASSLRTENEKLFF
TRBV15	TRBJ2-3	.	.	TGTGCCACCAGCAGTAACAGGCTAGCAGATACGCAGTATTTT	CATSSNRLADTQYF
TRBV4-3	TRBJ1-1	.	TRBD1	TGCGCCAGCAGCCACCCTGGGCAGGGGGCTACTGAAGCTTTCTTT	CASSHPGQGATEAFF
TRBV7-9	TRBJ2-1	.	TRBD1	TGTGCCAGCAGCTTTATCGACAGGGGTGGGGATGAGCAGTTCTTC	CASSFIDRGGDEQFF
TRBV5-8	TRBJ1-5	.	.	TGTGCCAGCAGCTTGAGCTCCTTTCGGGACCCCTTTAAGAATCAGCCCCAGCATTTT	CASSLSSFRDPFKNQPQHF
TRBV4-3	TRBJ1-1	.	.	TGCGCCAGCAGCCAAGTCCGGTCCACCCAAAAACCGGACAGGAACACTGAAGCTTTCTTT	CASSQVRSTQKPDRNTEAFF
TRBV10-3	TRBJ1-2	.	.	TGTGCCATCAGTGAACCTCCCAGAGATGGCTACACCTTC	CAISEPPRDGYTF